This entry lists 32 T cell receptor beta chains sequenced from one sample in a study of neurological immune-mediated disorders. TCRdb reprocessed the 5' RACE reads with MiXCR, giving one entry per CDR3 protein. The table shows roughly 80,000 distinct CDR3 sequences, with about 5.6% occurring only once. Described time point: longitudinal time-point 2. Sequenced material: PBMCs. All receptors come from a woman aged 55-69 years with multiple sclerosis.

Many counts were recorded for this clonotype. CDR3 nucleotide sequence: TGTGCCATCAGTGGCGGCGGTAGCTCCTACGAGCAGTACTTC. Translation gives CAISGGGSSYEQYF. V usage is TRBV10-3 and J usage is TRBJ2-7; unclear D gene. The CDR3 runs 14 residues. From germline, CDR1 is ENHRY and CDR2 SYGVKD. V gave up 4 bases and J gave up 0 bases, with 10 bases separating them.

The V call is TRBV7-6, the J call TRBJ1-2; possibly TRBD1 for D (5 bases). CDR1 SGHVS and CDR2 FNYEAQ come from the germline V gene. V gave up 0 bases and J gave up 0 bases, with 11 bases separating them. The CDR3 has 16 residues. The CDR3 bases are TGTGCCAGCAGCTTAGCGCCCCGACAGTCTAACTATGGCTACACCTTC. Translating gives CASSLAPRQSNYGYTF.

This clonotype has at least ten counts. DNA of the CDR3: TGCGCCAGCAGCGCCGGACAGAGTTTCTTCTTGTATGACTATGGCTACACCTTC. Its protein is CASSAGQSFFLYDYGYTF. The genes are TRBV5-1 and TRBJ1-2, with TRBD1 as a possible D gene (6 bases). The CDR3 contains 18 residues. Germline V gene lookup returns CDR1 SGHRS and CDR2 YFSETQ. The V end lost 4 bases, the J end lost 3 bases, and 25 bases lay between the germline ends.

In regard to this clonotype: Given a much more abundant clone one base away, this may be a read error. The J gene is TRBJ1-1, the V gene TRBV5-1; unclear D gene. Germline assignment: CDR1 SGHRS and CDR2 YFSETQ. The CDR3 length is 14 residues. V lost 4 bases to trimming and J lost 1 base, with 11 bases between them. This CDR3 reads CASSPQRANTEAFF. The CDR3 DNA sequence: TGCGCCAGCAGCCCCCAGCGGGCGAACACTGAAGCTTTCTTT.

This clonotype was seen ten or more times. The rearrangement uses TRBV6-5 and TRBJ2-1; 7 positions agree with TRBD1. V lost 6 bases to trimming and J lost 5 bases; unmatched junction nucleotides: 13. From germline, CDR1 is MNHEY and CDR2 SVGAGI. The CDR3 extends over 16 amino acids. As DNA, the CDR3 is TGTGCCAGCAGACGGCCGGACAGGTTCCGGGACAATGAGCAGTTCTTC. Translation: CASRRPDRFRDNEQFF.

There are a few counts of this clonotype. CDR3 sequence reads: CASSPGQTGDIQYF. The CDR3 nucleotides are TGTGCCAGCAGCCCGGGACAGACGGGGGACATTCAGTACTTC. The chain recombines TRBV7-9 with TRBJ2-4, with TRBD1 as a possible D gene (7 bases). Trimming took off 5 bases at V and 8 bases at J, with 16 bases between the two ends. This CDR3 is built from 14 residues. CDR1 and CDR2 (germline): SEHNR, FQNEAQ (reference sequence).

There are many counts of this clonotype. The V and J genes are TRBV24-1 and TRBJ2-1, with TRBD2 identical over 13 bases. V shed 3 bases and J 8 bases; nucleotides not matched to a gene: 3. Germline V gene data show CDR1 as KGHDR and CDR2 as SFDVKD. The length of the CDR3 is 15 residues. CDR3 amino acids: CATSDRTSGGYEQFF. CDR3 DNA sequence: TGTGCCACCAGTGATAGGACTAGCGGGGGATATGAGCAGTTCTTC.

This clonotype was counted at least ten times. The CDR3 DNA follows: TGTGCCACCAGCAGAGACCCCGACGATGGCTACACCTTC. The encoded protein is CATSRDPDDGYTF. The gene calls are TRBV15 and TRBJ1-2; no firm D call. Trimming cost V 0 bases and J 6 bases, with 8 bases left between them. The length of the CDR3 is 13 residues. Per the germline V gene, CDR1 is LNHNV and CDR2 is YYDKDF (reference sequence). The full variable domain, its missing parts supplied by reference TRBV15 and TRBJ1-2, is DAMVIQNPRYQVTQFGKPVTLSCSQTLNHNVMYWYQQKSSQAPKLLFHYYDKDFNNEADTPDNFQSRRPNTSFCFLDIRSPGLGDTAMYLCATSRDPDDGYTFGSGTRLTVV.

This chain connects TRBV20-1 to TRBJ2-2; the D call may be TRBD1 or TRBD2 (5 bases each). Germline V gene data show CDR1 as DFQATT and CDR2 as SNEGSKA (reference sequence). V was cut by 2 bases and J by 17 bases, with 24 bases left in between. This CDR3 is 14 amino acids long. The chain's CDR3 is CSARPGRTPGEIFF. The DNA of the CDR3 is TGCAGTGCTAGACCGGGACGAACCCCCGGGGAGATATTTTTT.

The table lists this clonotype with a few counts. A read error may account for a junction end that differs from germline. The chain combines TRBV14 with TRBJ1-1; TRBD1 is a possible D gene (5 bases). The CDR3 consists of 14 residues. Germline V lookup: CDR1 SGHDN, CDR2 FVKESK. The CDR3 sequence: CANSQKWGYTEAFF. The CDR3 coding sequence is TGTGCCAACAGCCAGAAGTGGGGGTACACTGAAGCTTTCTTT.

The table lists this clonotype with many counts. CDR3 sequence (DNA): TGCAGTGCTAGAGAGGGGACTTCTAGGTCCGGGGAGCTGTTTTTT. Protein product: CSAREGTSRSGELFF. This chain joins TRBV20-1 and TRBJ2-2, with a weak D call TRBD2 (6 bases). The CDR3 runs to 15 residues. Trimming removed 0 bases from V and 6 bases from J, with 14 bases in between. The germline V gene has CDR1 DFQATT and CDR2 SNEGSKA (reference sequence).

In this sample, this clonotype turned up many times. The chain uses TRBV7-6 and TRBJ2-7, with D uncertain. The CDR3 sequence is 13 residues long. The V gene's germline CDR1 is SGHVS and CDR2 FNYEAQ. Trimming pared 1 base from V and 2 bases from J, leaving 6 bases between. CDR3 nucleotide sequence: TGTGCCAGCAGCTTAGGGCTAGCCTACGAGCAGTACTTC. It specifies CASSLGLAYEQYF.

The gene calls are TRBV5-6 and TRBJ2-1; TRBD2 matches 8 bases. Germline V CDR1 and CDR2: SGHDT, YYEEEE. J lost 3 bases, V lost 0 bases, and 2 bases had no gene match. The CDR3 runs 15 residues. CDR3 nucleotides: TGTGCCAGCAGCTTGGCAGGGACTAGCTACAATGAGCAGTTCTTC. It encodes CASSLAGTSYNEQFF.

This clonotype was seen many times. The chain uses TRBV20-1 and TRBJ1-2; TRBD1 matches 9 bases. Trimming at V came to 5 bases and at J to 6 bases, leaving 10 bases not matched to a gene. Germline CDR1 and CDR2: DFQATT and SNEGSKA (reference sequence). The CDR3 sequence is 14 residues long. CDR3 coding DNA: TGCAGTGCTCAAAGACAGGGGGGAATACATGGCTACACCTTC. As protein: CSAQRQGGIHGYTF.

This clonotype came up many times. J is TRBJ1-5 and V is TRBV5-1; TRBD1 matches at 7 bases. Germline V gene sequence: CDR1 SGHRS, CDR2 YFSETQ. Trimming cost V 4 bases and J 4 bases; bases outside gene matches: 8. CDR3 length: 15 residues. CDR3 residues: CASSVSGTVNQPQHF. CDR3 nucleotides: TGCGCCAGCAGCGTCTCCGGGACAGTTAATCAGCCCCAGCATTTT.

This clonotype has a count of ten or more. The V and J genes are TRBV12-3 or TRBV12-4 and TRBJ2-2; no clear D gene. This CDR3 has 14 amino acids. V lost 5 bases and J lost 6, with 13 bases in between. The CDR3 protein is CASSVLRTAGELFF. The DNA for the CDR3 is TGTGCCAGCAGTGTACTACGGACGGCCGGGGAGCTGTTTTTT.

In this sample, this clonotype turned up many times. The gene calls are TRBV5-1 and TRBJ1-1; D is perhaps TRBD1 (5 bases). Between the trimmed V and J ends, which lost 4 bases and 2 bases, there was a span of 9 bases. The CDR3 loop spans 13 amino acids. The germline gives CDR1 SGHRS, CDR2 YFSETQ. CDR3 coding DNA: TGCGCCAGCAGCGTAGACAGTAACACTGAAGCTTTCTTT. Amino acids: CASSVDSNTEAFF.

This clonotype was recorded at least ten times. The chain is built from TRBV27 and TRBJ2-1, with TRBD1 matching over 11 bases. The CDR3 loop spans 14 amino acids. The germline V gene has CDR1 MNHEY and CDR2 SMNVEV (reference sequence). Trimming cost V 6 bases and J 9 bases; bases outside gene matches: 7. CDR3 region: CASRGSGTGGEQFF. The DNA of the CDR3 is TGTGCCAGCAGGGGTTCCGGGACAGGGGGTGAGCAGTTCTTC.

This clonotype has ten or more counts. The gene calls are TRBV20-1 and TRBJ1-6; unclear D gene. With 2 bases removed from V and 5 bases from J, the gap between germline ends came to 7 bases. Germline CDR1 DFQATT, CDR2 SNEGSKA (reference sequence). The CDR3 sequence is 13 residues long. The DNA for the CDR3 is TGCAGTGCTAGATATAGGGATAATTCACCCCTCCACTTT. Its translation is CSARYRDNSPLHF.

This clonotype was observed many times. The chain carries TRBV2 and TRBJ1-1; 7 positions agree with TRBD1. Germline values: CDR1 SNHLY, CDR2 FYNNEI. The J segment lost 3 bases and the V segment lost 2 bases, leaving 3 bases of the junction unmatched. CDR3 length: 14 amino acids. CDR3 nucleotides: TGTGCCAGCAGTGAATTAACAGGGGACACTGAAGCTTTCTTT. Amino acids: CASSELTGDTEAFF.

This clonotype was observed many times. This chain uses TRBV5-1 with TRBJ1-2; D gene unclear. CDR3 length: 13 amino acids. Trimming cost V 0 bases and J 7 bases, with 10 bases left between them. The germline CDR1 and CDR2 sequences are SGHRS and YFSETQ. CDR3 coding DNA: TGCGCCAGCAGCTTGGCCGGCAGGAGTGGCTACACCTTC. Protein sequence: CASSLAGRSGYTF.

Many counts were recorded for this clonotype. The chain combines TRBV20-1 with TRBJ2-7, with unresolved D. Germline CDR1 and CDR2: DFQATT and SNEGSKA (reference sequence). CDR3 length equals 13 residues. V lost 3 bases and J 4 bases, leaving 13 bases between the germline ends. The DNA for the CDR3 is TGCAGTGCTAGTAGGGCACAAGCGTACGAGCAGTACTTC. Protein sequence: CSASRAQAYEQYF.

In its sample, this clonotype was seen many times. This chain uses TRBV20-1 with TRBJ2-5; 7 nucleotides match TRBD2. Germline CDR1 reads DFQATT; CDR2 reads SNEGSKA (reference sequence). This CDR3 is built from 13 residues. With V trimmed by 5 bases and J by 2 bases, 5 bases remained unmatched. The DNA of the CDR3 is TGCAGTGCTTTTGGAGCGGGGCAAGAGACCCAGTACTTC. Translated, it gives CSAFGAGQETQYF.

This clonotype was recorded at least ten times. The gene calls are TRBV6-6 and TRBJ1-6; TRBD1 agrees at 8 bases. V was pared by 5 bases and J by 4 bases, with 7 bases of the junction left unmatched. The CDR3 spans 16 residues. Germline V gives CDR1 MNHNY, CDR2 SVGAGI (reference sequence). For the CDR3, the DNA is TGTGCCAGCAGTGACCGACAGGGGAAGTATAATTCACCCCTCCACTTT. Translating gives CASSDRQGKYNSPLHF.

The table lists this clonotype with many counts. This chain uses TRBV4-2 with TRBJ2-2; D may correspond to TRBD1 or TRBD2 (5 bases each). In germline, CDR1 is LGHNA, CDR2 YNFKEQ. Trimming took off 7 bases at V and 2 bases at J, with 11 bases between the two ends. The CDR3 loop spans 14 amino acids. CDR3 sequence reads: CASTRDQNTGELFF. The CDR3 DNA reads TGTGCCAGCACCCGGGACCAAAACACCGGGGAGCTGTTTTTT.

This clonotype has a count of ten or more. The chain uses TRBV6-1 and TRBJ1-2; D might be TRBD1 (5 bases). The CDR3 extends over 14 amino acids. Per germline, CDR1 MNHNS and CDR2 SASEGT. Between the trimmed V and J ends, which lost 5 bases and 4 bases, there was a span of 14 bases. DNA for the CDR3: TGTGCCAGCAGTCACGACCCCGGGGCCTATGGCTACACCTTC. Translating gives CASSHDPGAYGYTF.

This clonotype was observed at least ten times. V gene TRBV7-9 combines with J gene TRBJ2-2, with D perhaps TRBD2 (6 bases). Germline V CDR1 and CDR2: SEHNR, FQNEAQ (reference sequence). The V gene lost 3 bases and the J gene lost 5 bases, with 13 bases spanning the gap. The CDR3 is made up of 15 amino acids. This chain's CDR3 is CASSLETRVTGELFF. Here the CDR3 DNA reads TGTGCCAGCAGCTTGGAGACTAGGGTTACCGGGGAGCTGTTTTTT.

At least ten counts were recorded for this clonotype. The V gene is TRBV5-1, the J gene TRBJ2-1; a weak D match, TRBD1 (6 bases). V was pared by 6 bases and J by 3 bases, with 22 bases between. The CDR3 is 17 amino acids. CDR1 and CDR2 (germline): SGHRS, YFSETQ. The CDR3 is CASNRDAPRGYYNEQFF. CDR3 in DNA: TGCGCCAGCAACCGAGACGCACCCAGGGGTTACTACAATGAGCAGTTCTTC.

This clonotype was observed at least ten times. V and J are TRBV6-6 and TRBJ1-2, with TRBD1 identical over 11 bases. The CDR3 totals 14 residues. J was trimmed by 5 bases and V by 7 bases; bases with no gene match: 6. Germline loops: CDR1 MNHNY, CDR2 SVGAGI (reference sequence). The CDR3 DNA is TGTGCCAGCAAAAGGACAGGGGGCGAATATGGCTACACCTTC. Residues: CASKRTGGEYGYTF.

This clonotype was counted ten times or more. This chain connects TRBV4-2 to TRBJ2-1; 10 bases are shared with TRBD2. The V gene's germline CDR1 is LGHNA and CDR2 YNFKEQ. The J segment lost 0 bases and the V segment lost 9 bases, leaving 8 bases of the junction unmatched. This CDR3 has 16 amino acids. CDR3 DNA sequence: TGTGCCAGTGGACTAGCGGCCAAAGGCTCCTACAATGAGCAGTTCTTC. It codes for CASGLAAKGSYNEQFF.

In this sample, this clonotype turned up many times. The chain employs TRBV10-2 and TRBJ2-5; D is unclear. The V gene's germline CDR1 is WSHSY and CDR2 SAAADI. V lost 0 bases and J 9 bases, leaving 11 bases between the germline ends. The CDR3 contains 13 residues. CDR3 protein: CASSESGPQAQYF. The CDR3 bases are TGCGCCAGCAGTGAGTCCGGCCCCCAGGCCCAGTACTTC.

This clonotype was picked up many times. V is TRBV5-1 and J is TRBJ2-5; D not certain. The V end lost 7 bases, the J end lost 5 bases, and 15 bases lay between the germline ends. The CDR3 is made up of 13 amino acids. Germline V gene data show CDR1 as SGHRS and CDR2 as YFSETQ. As DNA, the CDR3 is TGCGCCAGCTCCTGGGCCTGGCGGGAGACCCAGTACTTC. Its translation is CASSWAWRETQYF. Drawing the rest from reference TRBV5-1 and TRBJ2-5, the complete variable domain is KAGVTQTPRYLIKTRGQQVTLSCSPISGHRSVSWYQQTPGQGLQFLFEYFSETQRNKGNFPGRFSGRQFSNSRSEMNVSTLELGDSALYLCASSWAWRETQYFGPGTRLLVL.